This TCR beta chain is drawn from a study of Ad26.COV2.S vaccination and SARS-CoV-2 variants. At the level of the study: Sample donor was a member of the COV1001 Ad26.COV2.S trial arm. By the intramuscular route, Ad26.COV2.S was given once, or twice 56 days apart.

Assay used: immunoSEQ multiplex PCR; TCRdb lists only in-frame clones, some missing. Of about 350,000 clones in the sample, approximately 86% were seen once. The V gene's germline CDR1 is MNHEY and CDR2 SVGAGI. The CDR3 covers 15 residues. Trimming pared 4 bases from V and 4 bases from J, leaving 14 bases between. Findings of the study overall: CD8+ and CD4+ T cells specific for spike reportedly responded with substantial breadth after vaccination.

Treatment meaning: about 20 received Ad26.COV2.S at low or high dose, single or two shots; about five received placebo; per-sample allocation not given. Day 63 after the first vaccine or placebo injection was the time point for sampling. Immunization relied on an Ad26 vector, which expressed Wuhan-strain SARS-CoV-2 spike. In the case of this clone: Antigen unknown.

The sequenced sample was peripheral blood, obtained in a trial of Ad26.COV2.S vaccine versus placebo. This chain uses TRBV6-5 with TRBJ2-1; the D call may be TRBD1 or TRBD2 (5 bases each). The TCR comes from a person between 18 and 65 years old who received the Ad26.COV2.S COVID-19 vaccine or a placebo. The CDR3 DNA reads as TGTGCCAGCAGTTTAGAGCAGGGACCTTACAATGAGCAGTTCTTC. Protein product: CASSLEQGPYNEQFF.